The 23 T cell receptor beta chains reported below all come from one sample, sequenced in a study of OX40 agonist ivuxolimab in advanced cancers. The table came from immunoSEQ multiplex PCR; TCRdb's copy has only in-frame clones and leaves some out. The table includes under 70,000 clones, 87% detected once. The input for sequencing was CD4+ or CD8+ T cells sorted from blood, taken in a trial of the OX40 agonist ivuxolimab. Receptor source: an adult with an advanced solid tumor such as melanoma, head and neck, liver or kidney cancer.

This chain connects TRBV7-3 to TRBJ2-1; 11 bases map to TRBD1. The CDR3 is made up of 17 amino acids. Germline loops: CDR1 SGHTA, CDR2 FQGTGA. V shed 3 bases, J shed 4 bases, and the junction held 8 bases outside the gene matches. The CDR3 is CASSFRTGGDGYNEQFF. The CDR3 DNA reads as TGTGCCAGCAGCTTCAGGACAGGGGGCGATGGTTACAATGAGCAGTTCTTC. Using reference TRBV7-3 and TRBJ2-1 for the parts outside the CDR3, the full variable domain is GAGVSQTPSNKVTEKGKYVELRCDPISGHTALYWYRQSLGQGPEFLIYFQGTGAADDSGLPNDRFFAVRPEGSVSTLKIQRTERGDSAVYLCASSFRTGGDGYNEQFFGPGTRLTVL.

The chain employs TRBV5-1 and TRBJ2-3; D is unclear. V was shortened by 0 bases and J by 0 bases, with 5 bases between the two germline ends. Germline CDR1 is SGHRS and CDR2 is YFSETQ. CDR3 length: 14 amino acids. Here the CDR3 reads CASSLVRSTDTQYF. The CDR3 nucleotides are TGCGCCAGCAGCTTGGTTAGGAGCACAGATACGCAGTATTTT.

This chain links TRBV6-5 with TRBJ1-5; 11 bases match TRBD1. J was trimmed by 7 bases and V by 6 bases; bases with no gene match: 8. Looked up from germline, CDR1 is MNHEY and CDR2 is SVGAGI. The CDR3 sequence is 15 residues long. The CDR3 DNA follows: TGTGCCAGCAGCCATGACGGGACAGGGGGGCAGCCCCAGCATTTT. Translation: CASSHDGTGGQPQHF.

The chain combines TRBV4-3 with TRBJ2-1; TRBD1 might be the D (5 bases). The CDR3 totals 15 residues. CDR1 is LGHNA, CDR2 YSLEER, per germline. Trimming took off 0 bases at V and 9 bases at J, with 15 bases between the two ends. CDR3 sequence reads: CASSQEDRITTEQFF. DNA of the CDR3: TGCGCCAGCAGCCAAGAAGACAGAATAACCACTGAGCAGTTCTTC.

V gene TRBV30 combines with J gene TRBJ2-2; a possible D gene is TRBD1 (6 bases). Trimming stripped 5 bases from V and 2 bases from J, with 12 bases between. Germline lookup yields CDR1 GTSNPN and CDR2 SVGIG (reference sequence). The CDR3 totals 14 residues. The CDR3 DNA follows: TGTGCCTGGGGGGCGACAGGCAACACCGGGGAGCTGTTTTTT. This encodes CAWGATGNTGELFF.

The chain joins TRBV10-3 to TRBJ2-1; TRBD2 agrees at 9 bases. Germline lookup yields CDR1 ENHRY and CDR2 SYGVKD. The CDR3 runs to 16 residues. Unmatched junction bases numbered 8, after V lost 0 bases and J lost 8 bases. CDR3: CAISESMGGGEHEQFF. Here the CDR3 DNA reads TGTGCCATCAGTGAGTCGATGGGCGGGGGGGAGCATGAGCAGTTCTTC.

V is TRBV6-5 and J is TRBJ1-1, with TRBD1 identical over 8 bases. CDR1 MNHEY and CDR2 SVGAGI come from the germline V gene. V lost 2 bases, J lost 0 bases, and 2 bases stayed unmatched. The CDR3 is made up of 15 amino acids. The CDR3 DNA sequence: TGTGCCAGCAGTTACGGACAGGGCTTGAACACTGAAGCTTTCTTT. It codes for CASSYGQGLNTEAFF.

The CDR3 region is CASSPGEATNEKLFF. DNA for the CDR3: TGTGCCAGCTCACCAGGCGAAGCAACTAATGAAAAACTGTTTTTT. This chain links TRBV18 with TRBJ1-4; no clear D. V lost 2 bases and J lost 0, with 7 bases in between. The CDR3 is 15 amino acids. Germline CDR1 and CDR2: KGHSH and LQKENI.

The table lists this clone with a few counts. This rearrangement joins TRBV6-6 to TRBJ2-7, with D hard to call. This CDR3 comprises 15 residues. V lost 6 bases, J lost 6 bases, and 21 bases lay in between. Germline CDR1 reads MNHNY; CDR2 reads SVGAGI (reference sequence). CDR3 coding DNA: TGTGCCAGCAGCTCAACGAGACACGGGTATTCCGAGCAGTACTTC. This sequence encodes CASSSTRHGYSEQYF.

The chain joins TRBV11-2 to TRBJ1-2, with D unclear. The germline V gene has CDR1 SGHAT and CDR2 FQNNGV. The V gene lost 5 bases and the J gene lost 6 bases, with 10 bases spanning the gap. The CDR3 extends over 12 amino acids. The CDR3 loop reads CASSQQMDGYTF. CDR3 nucleotides: TGTGCCAGCAGCCAACAGATGGATGGCTACACCTTC.

The chain combines TRBV20-1 with TRBJ2-1; D remains ambiguous. The V end lost 3 bases, the J end lost 8 bases, and 8 bases lay between the germline ends. This CDR3 has 11 amino acids. Germline V CDR1 and CDR2: DFQATT, SNEGSKA (reference sequence). CDR3 coding DNA: TGCAGTGCTAGCCGAACCCATGAGCAGTTCTTC. Translation gives CSASRTHEQFF.

The chain combines TRBV28 with TRBJ1-2; D unresolved. Trimming stripped 4 bases from V and 1 base from J, with 4 bases between. The V gene's germline CDR1 is MDHEN and CDR2 SYDVKM. The CDR3 is made up of 12 amino acids. The CDR3 DNA reads as TGTGCCAGCAGTTCTCGTAACTATGGCTACACCTTC. Translation: CASSSRNYGYTF.

J is TRBJ1-2 and V is TRBV5-1; 9 bases fit TRBD1. The germline V gene encodes CDR1 SGHRS and CDR2 YFSETQ. The CDR3 totals 14 residues. J lost 2 bases, V lost 3 bases, and 2 bases had no gene match. The CDR3 protein is CASSSQGANYGYTF. The CDR3 nucleotides read TGCGCCAGCAGCTCACAGGGGGCGAACTATGGCTACACCTTC.

The chain employs TRBV2 and TRBJ1-3; tentative D call: TRBD1 (5 bases). Germline values: CDR1 SNHLY, CDR2 FYNNEI. Deletions cut 10 bases from V and 1 base from J, with 14 bases between. This CDR3 is built from 14 residues. CDR3 amino acids: CANKMTASGNTIYF. In nucleotides, the CDR3 is TGTGCCAATAAGATGACAGCATCTGGAAACACCATATATTTT.

As to this clone: Given the absence of the conserved phenylalanine or tryptophan at the CDR3 end, a read error is likely. The limits of the CDR3 on the DNA are not certain, so only TCRdb's listed CDR3 is given. The gene calls are TRBV28 and TRBJ1-5. The CDR3 totals 15 residues, both ends included. CDR1 is MDHEN, CDR2 SYDVKM, per germline. The CDR3 here is CASSSGGSFGSFTTC.

The table lists this clone with a few counts. The chain employs TRBV4-3 and TRBJ2-1; D unclear. V was shortened by 2 bases and J by 7 bases, with 12 bases between the two germline ends. The CDR3 contains 14 residues. Germline V gene sequence: CDR1 LGHNA, CDR2 YSLEER. The CDR3 sequence: CASSQRHPENEQFF. The CDR3 nucleotides read TGCGCCAGCAGCCAAAGACATCCGGAGAATGAGCAGTTCTTC.

The chain is built from TRBV7-2 and TRBJ2-1, with 12 bases lining up with TRBD2. The trim removed 1 base at V and 4 bases at J, leaving 8 bases unmatched. This CDR3 region has 18 residues. Germline CDR1 reads SGHTA; CDR2 reads FQGNSA. CDR3 coding DNA: TGTGCCAGCAGCTTAGGGCTAGCGGGAGGGCCGCGGTACAATGAGCAGTTCTTC. It specifies CASSLGLAGGPRYNEQFF. The variable domain in full, completed from reference TRBV7-2 and TRBJ2-1, reads GAGVSQSPSNKVTEKGKDVELRCDPISGHTALYWYRQSLGQGLEFLIYFQGNSAPDKSGLPSDRFSAERTGGSVSTLTIQRTQQEDSAVYLCASSLGLAGGPRYNEQFFGPGTRLTVL.

This chain connects TRBV25-1 to TRBJ2-2, with TRBD1 matching over 9 bases. This CDR3 contains 16 residues. J lost 4 bases, V lost 5 bases, and 8 bases had no gene match. Germline CDR1 reads MGHDK; CDR2 reads SYGVNS. The CDR3 coding sequence is TGTGCCAGCAGTAATACAGGGGGCACGAGCACCGGGGAGCTGTTTTTT. Translation: CASSNTGGTSTGELFF.

This clone is a singleton in its sample. The rearrangement uses TRBV15 and TRBJ1-4; a possible D gene is TRBD1 (5 bases). CDR1 is LNHNV, CDR2 YYDKDF, per germline (reference sequence). The CDR3 has 15 residues. V was trimmed by 3 bases and J by 7 bases, leaving 15 bases between them. The CDR3 sequence is CATSRDGQGGEKLFF. The CDR3 DNA follows: TGTGCCACCAGCAGGGATGGGCAGGGAGGTGAAAAACTGTTTTTT.

The chain employs TRBV18 and TRBJ1-5; no definite D call. Germline V gene data show CDR1 as KGHSH and CDR2 as LQKENI. V was shortened by 5 bases and J by 4 bases, with 9 bases between the two germline ends. This CDR3 has 13 residues. The chain's CDR3 is CASSISENQPQHF. The DNA for the CDR3 is TGTGCCAGCTCAATCAGTGAAAATCAGCCCCAGCATTTT.

The chain has TRBV18 and TRBJ2-2; D remains unclear. The CDR3 is made up of 14 amino acids. Trimming removed 3 bases from V and 4 bases from J, with 9 bases in between. In germline, CDR1 is KGHSH, CDR2 LQKENI. The CDR3 is CASSPPSTTGELFF. DNA of the CDR3: TGTGCCAGCTCACCCCCGTCCACCACCGGGGAGCTGTTTTTT.

CDR3 nucleotide sequence: TGTGCCATCAGCCCCCGTAGGGAGGAAGAGACCCAGTACTTC. The encoded protein is CAISPRREEETQYF. The chain links TRBV10-3 to TRBJ2-5, with a weak D call TRBD2 (6 bases). CDR1 ENHRY and CDR2 SYGVKD come from the germline V gene. Trimming took 6 bases from V and 3 from J, leaving 14 bases between them. The CDR3 covers 14 residues.

The chain carries TRBV5-1 and TRBJ2-3; D call uncertain. V shed 6 bases and J shed 0 bases, with 8 bases lying between them. The CDR3 has 13 amino acids. CDR1 and CDR2 (germline): SGHRS, YFSETQ. CDR3 amino acids: CASTRTSTDTQYF. DNA for the CDR3: TGCGCCAGCACCAGGACCAGCACAGATACGCAGTATTTT.